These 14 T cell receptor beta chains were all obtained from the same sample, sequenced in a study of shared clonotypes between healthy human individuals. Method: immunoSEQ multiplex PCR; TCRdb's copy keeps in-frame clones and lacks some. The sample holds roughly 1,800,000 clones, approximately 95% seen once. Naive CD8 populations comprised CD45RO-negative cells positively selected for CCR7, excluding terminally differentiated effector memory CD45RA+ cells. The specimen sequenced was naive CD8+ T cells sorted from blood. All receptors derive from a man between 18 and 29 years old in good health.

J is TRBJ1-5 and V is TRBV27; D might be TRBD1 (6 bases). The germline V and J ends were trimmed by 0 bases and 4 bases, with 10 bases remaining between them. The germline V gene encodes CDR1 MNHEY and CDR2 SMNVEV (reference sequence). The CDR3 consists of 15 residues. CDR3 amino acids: CASSLSYTGNQPQHF. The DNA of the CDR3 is TGTGCCAGCAGTTTATCATATACAGGGAATCAGCCCCAGCATTTT.

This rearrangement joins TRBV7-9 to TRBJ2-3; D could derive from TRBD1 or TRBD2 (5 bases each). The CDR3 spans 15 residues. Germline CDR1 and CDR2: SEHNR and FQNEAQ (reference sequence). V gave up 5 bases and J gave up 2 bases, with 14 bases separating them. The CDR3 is CASSAPGTATDTQYF. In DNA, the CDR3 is TGTGCCAGCAGCGCTCCCGGGACGGCCACAGATACGCAGTATTTT.

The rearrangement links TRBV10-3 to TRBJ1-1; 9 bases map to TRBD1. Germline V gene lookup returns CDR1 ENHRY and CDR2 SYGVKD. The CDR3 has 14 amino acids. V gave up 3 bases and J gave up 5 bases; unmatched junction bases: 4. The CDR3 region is CAISEQGAGTEAFF. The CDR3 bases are TGTGCCATCAGTGAACAGGGGGCGGGAACTGAAGCTTTCTTT.

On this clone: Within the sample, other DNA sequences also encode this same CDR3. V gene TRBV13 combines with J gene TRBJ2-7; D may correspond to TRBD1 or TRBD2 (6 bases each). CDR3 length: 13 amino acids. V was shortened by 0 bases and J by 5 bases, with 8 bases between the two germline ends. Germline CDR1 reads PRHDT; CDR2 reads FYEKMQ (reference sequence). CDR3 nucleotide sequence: TGTGCCAGCAGCTTAGGCGGGGGCAACGAGCAGTACTTC. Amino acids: CASSLGGGNEQYF.

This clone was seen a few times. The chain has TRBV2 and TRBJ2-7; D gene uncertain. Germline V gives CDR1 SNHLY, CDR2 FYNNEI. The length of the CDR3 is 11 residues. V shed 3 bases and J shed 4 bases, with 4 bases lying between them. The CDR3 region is CASSDWYEQYF. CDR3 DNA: TGTGCCAGCAGTGATTGGTACGAGCAGTACTTC.

For the CDR3, the DNA is TGCGCCAGCAGCCAAGACGGAGAGGGGTTGAACACTGAAGCTTTCTTT. Its translation is CASSQDGEGLNTEAFF. V and J are TRBV4-1 and TRBJ1-1; possibly TRBD1 for D (5 bases). Germline V lookup: CDR1 MGHRA, CDR2 YSYEKL. The ends were cut back, 0 bases at V and 0 bases at J, with 11 bases in the middle. The CDR3 loop spans 16 amino acids.

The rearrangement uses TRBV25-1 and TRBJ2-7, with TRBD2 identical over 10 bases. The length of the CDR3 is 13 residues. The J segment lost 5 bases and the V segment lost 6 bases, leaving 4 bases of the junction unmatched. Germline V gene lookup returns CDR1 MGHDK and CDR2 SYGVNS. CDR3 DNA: TGTGCCAGCAGCCGGACTAGCGGTCACGAGCAGTACTTC. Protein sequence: CASSRTSGHEQYF.

The DNA for the CDR3 is TGTGCCAGCAGTTACTCGTCTCCCGTTTACGCTGATGAGCAGTTCTTC. Translating it yields CASSYSSPVYADEQFF. This sequence joins TRBV6-5 and TRBJ2-1; no firm D call. CDR1 is MNHEY, CDR2 SVGAGI, per germline. The CDR3 loop spans 16 amino acids. Trimming took 0 bases from V and 8 from J, leaving 17 bases between them.

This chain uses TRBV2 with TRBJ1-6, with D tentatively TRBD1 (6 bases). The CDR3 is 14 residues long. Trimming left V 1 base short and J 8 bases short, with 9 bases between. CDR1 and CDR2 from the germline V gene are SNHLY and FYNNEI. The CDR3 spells CASSEGTVYSPLHF. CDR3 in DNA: TGTGCCAGCAGTGAAGGGACAGTTTATTCACCCCTCCACTTT.

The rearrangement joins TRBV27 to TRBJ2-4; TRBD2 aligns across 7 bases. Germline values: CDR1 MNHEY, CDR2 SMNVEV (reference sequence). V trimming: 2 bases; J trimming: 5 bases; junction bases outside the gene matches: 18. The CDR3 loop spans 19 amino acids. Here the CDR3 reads CASSLTTPWRESFENIQYF. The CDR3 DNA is TGTGCCAGCAGTTTAACCACCCCTTGGCGGGAGAGTTTCGAAAACATTCAGTACTTC.

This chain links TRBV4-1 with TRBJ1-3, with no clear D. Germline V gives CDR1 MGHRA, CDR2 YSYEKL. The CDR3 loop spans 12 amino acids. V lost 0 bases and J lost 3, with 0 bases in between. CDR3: CASSQDGNTIYF. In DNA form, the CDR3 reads TGCGCCAGCAGCCAAGATGGAAACACCATATATTTT.

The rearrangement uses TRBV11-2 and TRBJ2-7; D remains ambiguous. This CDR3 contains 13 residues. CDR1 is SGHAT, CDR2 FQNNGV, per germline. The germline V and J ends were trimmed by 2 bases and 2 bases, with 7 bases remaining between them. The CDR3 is CASSLIPAYEQYF. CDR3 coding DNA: TGTGCCAGCAGCTTAATTCCAGCCTACGAGCAGTACTTC. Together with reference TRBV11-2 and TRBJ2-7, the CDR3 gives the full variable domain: EAGVAQSPRYKIIEKRQSVAFWCNPISGHATLYWYQQILGQGPKLLIQFQNNGVVDDSQLPKDRFSAERLKGVDSTLKIQPAKLEDSAVYLCASSLIPAYEQYFGPGTRLTVT.

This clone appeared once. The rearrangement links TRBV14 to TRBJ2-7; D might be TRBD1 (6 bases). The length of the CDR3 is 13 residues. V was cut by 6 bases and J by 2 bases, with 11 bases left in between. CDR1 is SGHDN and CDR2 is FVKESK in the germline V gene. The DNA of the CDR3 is TGTGCCAGCAGGCTAGAGGGGGCCTACGAGCAGTACTTC. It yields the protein CASRLEGAYEQYF. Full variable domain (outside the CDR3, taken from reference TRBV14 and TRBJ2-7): EAGVTQFPSHSVIEKGQTVTLRCDPISGHDNLYWYRRVMGKEIKFLLHFVKESKQDESGMPNNRFLAERTGGTYSTLKVQPAELEDSGVYFCASRLEGAYEQYFGPGTRLTVT.

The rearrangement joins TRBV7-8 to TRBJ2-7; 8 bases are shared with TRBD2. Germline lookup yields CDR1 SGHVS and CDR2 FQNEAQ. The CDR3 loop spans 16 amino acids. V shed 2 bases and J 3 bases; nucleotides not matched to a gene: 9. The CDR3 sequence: CASSLIPAGEFYEQYF. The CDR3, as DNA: TGTGCCAGCAGCTTAATCCCAGCGGGAGAATTCTACGAGCAGTACTTC. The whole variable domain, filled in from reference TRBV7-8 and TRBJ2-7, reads GAGVSQSPRYKVAKRGQDVALRCDPISGHVSLFWYQQALGQGPEFLTYFQNEAQLDKSGLPSDRFFAERPEGSVSTLKIQRTQQEDSAVYLCASSLIPAGEFYEQYFGPGTRLTVT.